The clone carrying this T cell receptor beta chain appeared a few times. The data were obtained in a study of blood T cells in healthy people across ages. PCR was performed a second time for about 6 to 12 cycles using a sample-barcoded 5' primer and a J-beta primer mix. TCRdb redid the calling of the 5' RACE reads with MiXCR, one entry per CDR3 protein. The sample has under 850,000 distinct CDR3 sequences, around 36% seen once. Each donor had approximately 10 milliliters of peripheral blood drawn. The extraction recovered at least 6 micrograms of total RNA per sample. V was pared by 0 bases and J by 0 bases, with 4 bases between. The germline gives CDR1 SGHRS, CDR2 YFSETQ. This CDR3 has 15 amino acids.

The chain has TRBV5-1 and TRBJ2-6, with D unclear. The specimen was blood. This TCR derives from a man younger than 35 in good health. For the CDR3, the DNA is TGCGCCAGCAGCTTGGAGCACTCTGGGGCCAACGTCCTGACTTTC. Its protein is CASSLEHSGANVLTF.